Listed below are T cell receptor beta chains from one sample, sequenced in a study of yellow fever vaccine responses in identical twins. TCRdb itself ran the RT-PCR reads through MiXCR, one entry per CDR3 protein. The sample lists about 23,000 distinct CDR3 sequences; around four fifths were seen once. The sequenced sample was T cells from blood (PBMCs), unsorted or a sorted subset (not recorded which), obtained before or after yellow fever vaccination (not recorded which). These receptors originate from a woman younger than 35 who received the yellow fever vaccine. The CDR3 runs from the conserved cysteine through the conserved F or W. Each record gives: J gene, V gene, clone size, D gene, CDR3 protein, CDR3 DNA. D genes are given only for firm matches. Part of the rows lack a size; the others show once, few, many or a class for expanded clones.

TRBJ1-1	TRBV6-1	.	.	CASSVEQGNTEAFF	TGTGCCAGCAGTGTCGAACAGGGCAATACTGAAGCTTTCTTT
TRBJ2-4	TRBV3-1	.	TRBD2	CASSLSTSLSKNIQYF	TGTGCCAGCAGCCTATCGACTAGCCTGTCCAAAAACATTCAGTACTTC
TRBJ2-1	TRBV11-3	.	TRBD2	CASSPPGLVNEQFF	TGTGCCAGCAGCCCACCGGGACTAGTCAATGAGCAGTTCTTC
TRBJ1-1	TRBV7-6	.	TRBD1	CASSLLPGQGILNTEAFF	TGTGCCAGCAGCCTCTTACCGGGACAGGGGATATTGAACACTGAAGCTTTCTTT
TRBJ2-7	TRBV19	.	.	CASSENRAYEQYF	TGTGCCAGTAGTGAAAATAGGGCCTACGAGCAGTACTTC
TRBJ1-2	TRBV7-2	.	.	CASSLVDSYGYTF	TGTGCCAGCAGCTTAGTCGATAGCTATGGCTACACCTTC
TRBJ2-1	TRBV20-1	.	.	CSARDQSGRPYNEQFF	TGCAGTGCTAGAGATCAGTCGGGTCGGCCCTACAATGAGCAGTTCTTC
TRBJ2-1	TRBV20-1	.	.	CSARVSGLSTNEQFF	TGCAGTGCTAGAGTTAGTGGACTCAGTACCAATGAGCAGTTCTTC
TRBJ2-1	TRBV29-1	.	TRBD1	CSVGDRGLSGSSYNEQFF	TGCAGCGTGGGGGACAGGGGGTTGTCAGGGTCTTCCTACAATGAGCAGTTCTTC
TRBJ2-3	TRBV7-6	.	.	CASSLEAGRQYF	TGTGCCAGCAGCTTAGAGGCGGGGCGCCAGTATTTT
TRBJ1-1	TRBV5-5	.	.	CASSDNQDPENTEAFF	TGTGCCAGCAGCGATAACCAGGACCCTGAGAACACTGAAGCTTTCTTT
TRBJ1-3	TRBV10-3	.	.	CAIMGEASGNTIYF	TGTGCCATCATGGGGGAGGCGAGTGGAAACACCATATATTTT
TRBJ1-5	TRBV5-5	.	.	CASSSTGILNQPQHF	TGTGCCAGCAGCTCAACAGGGATTTTAAATCAGCCCCAGCATTTT
TRBJ2-3	TRBV12-3/TRBV12-4	few	.	CASSFGDTQYF	TGTGCCAGCAGTTTCGGGGATACGCAGTATTTT
TRBJ2-3	TRBV11-3	.	.	CASSKVGGSQGDTQYF	TGTGCCAGCAGCAAAGTAGGCGGTTCCCAGGGAGATACGCAGTATTTT
TRBJ2-1	TRBV2	.	.	CASSHNLNEQFF	TGTGCCAGCAGCCACAACCTAAATGAGCAGTTCTTC
TRBJ1-1	TRBV29-1	.	.	CSVVLNTEAFF	TGCAGCGTTGTCTTGAACACTGAAGCTTTCTTT
TRBJ1-4	TRBV13	.	.	CASSPGRANEKLFF	TGTGCCAGCAGCCCCGGCAGGGCTAATGAAAAACTGTTTTTT
TRBJ2-1	TRBV6-2/TRBV6-3	.	.	CASSYVDRSYNEQFF	TGTGCCAGCAGTTACGTCGACAGGTCCTACAATGAGCAGTTCTTC
TRBJ1-4	TRBV4-1	.	.	CASSQVGRAATNEKLFF	TGCGCCAGCAGCCAAGTAGGCAGGGCTGCAACTAATGAAAAACTGTTTTTT
TRBJ2-3	TRBV7-3	.	TRBD2	CASSLNSGGRTDTQYF	TGTGCCAGCAGCTTAAATAGCGGGGGGCGCACAGATACGCAGTATTTT
TRBJ2-7	TRBV29-1	.	.	CSVEYPRGGGYEQYF	TGCAGCGTTGAATACCCCCGAGGGGGAGGATACGAGCAGTACTTC
TRBJ1-1	TRBV19	.	TRBD1	CASSNQGGSTEAFF	TGTGCCAGTAGTAACCAGGGGGGCAGTACTGAAGCTTTCTTT
TRBJ1-4	TRBV23-1	few	.	CASRTGTAKNCFF	.
TRBJ2-3	TRBV6-1	.	.	CASSEGGTDTQYF	TGTGCCAGCAGTGAGGGGGGCACAGATACGCAGTATTTT
TRBJ1-1	TRBV10-3	.	TRBD1	CAIKPGQGPTEAFF	TGTGCCATCAAACCGGGACAGGGGCCCACTGAAGCTTTCTTT
TRBJ2-3	TRBV20-1	.	TRBD2	CSARSGGPSDTQYF	TGCAGTGCTAGGTCGGGAGGGCCCTCAGATACGCAGTATTTT
TRBJ2-5	TRBV28	.	.	CASVRGGWQETQYF	TGTGCCTCCGTACGCGGGGGCTGGCAAGAGACCCAGTACTTC
TRBJ2-3	TRBV6-1	few	TRBD2	CASRSGAITDTQYF	TGTGCCAGCCGTAGCGGGGCTATCACAGATACGCAGTATTTT
TRBJ2-3	TRBV12-3/TRBV12-4	few	.	CASSLRTDTQYF	TGTGCCAGCAGTTTAAGGACAGATACGCAGTATTTT
TRBJ2-1	TRBV10-1	.	TRBD2	CASSEMAGERYNEQFF	TGCGCCAGCAGTGAAATGGCGGGAGAGAGGTACAATGAGCAGTTCTTC
TRBJ1-1	TRBV5-5	few	TRBD1	CASSSLDMGQVNEAFF	TGTGCCAGCAGCTCTTTAGACATGGGACAGGTAAATGAAGCTTTCTTT
TRBJ2-1	TRBV13	.	TRBD1	CASRDRGLQFF	TGTGCCAGCAGGGACAGGGGATTGCAGTTCTTC
TRBJ1-1	TRBV5-1	.	.	CASSLGVQNTEAFF	TGCGCCAGCAGCTTGGGCGTACAGAACACTGAAGCTTTCTTT
TRBJ1-1	TRBV4-2	.	.	CASSQEASMNTEAFF	TGTGCCAGCAGCCAAGAGGCAAGCATGAACACTGAAGCTTTCTTT
TRBJ1-6	TRBV28	.	TRBD1	CASRNTGGMSPLHF	TGTGCCAGCAGGAATACAGGGGGCATGTCACCCCTCCACTTT
TRBJ2-1	TRBV2	.	.	CASSGGYNEQFF	TGTGCCAGCAGTGGGGGGTACAATGAGCAGTTCTTC
TRBJ2-1	TRBV29-1	.	.	CSVVPTGLVQFF	TGCAGCGTCGTACCAACAGGGTTAGTGCAGTTCTTC
TRBJ2-3	TRBV7-9	once	TRBD1	CASSTGGSNTDTQYF	TGTGCCAGCAGCACAGGGGGCTCGAATACAGATACGCAGTATTTT
TRBJ1-5	TRBV12-3/TRBV12-4	few	.	CASSAQFLDSQHF	TGTGCCAGCAGTGCACAGTTTTTGGATTCCCAGCATTTT
TRBJ2-2	TRBV10-3	.	TRBD2	CAISDLAANTGELFF	TGTGCCATCAGTGACCTAGCGGCGAACACCGGGGAGCTGTTTTTT
TRBJ2-7	TRBV3-1	.	TRBD1	CASSHYRGGEQYF	TGTGCCAGCAGCCATTACAGGGGTGGCGAGCAGTACTTC
TRBJ2-5	TRBV11-3	.	.	CASSFTLRDNQETQYF	TGTGCCAGCAGCTTTACCCTACGGGACAACCAAGAGACCCAGTACTTC
TRBJ1-2	TRBV10-3	.	.	CAISDQPRTYGYTF	TGTGCCATCAGTGATCAACCACGAACTTATGGCTACACCTTC
TRBJ2-7	TRBV7-2	once	TRBD2	CASSLPGTTYEQYF	TGTGCCAGCAGCCTCCCCGGGACTACCTACGAGCAGTACTTC
TRBJ1-2	TRBV12-3/TRBV12-4	.	.	CASSFKVWGYTF	TGTGCCAGCAGTTTCAAGGTTTGGGGCTACACCTTC
TRBJ1-4	TRBV19	.	.	CASSPTYTTNEKLFF	TGTGCCAGTAGCCCAACCTATACAACTAATGAAAAACTGTTTTTT
TRBJ2-1	TRBV5-4	.	.	CASSLKGRSSPHEQFF	TGTGCCAGCAGCTTGAAGGGGCGCTCTTCGCCCCATGAGCAGTTCTTC
TRBJ1-5	TRBV4-1	.	TRBD1	CASSRDRVVHQPQHF	TGCGCCAGCAGCCGGGACAGGGTAGTTCATCAGCCCCAGCATTTT
TRBJ2-3	TRBV7-6	few	TRBD2	CASSLALAGTDTQYF	TGTGCCAGCAGCTTAGCTCTAGCGGGCACAGATACGCAGTATTTT
TRBJ2-5	TRBV11-3	.	.	CASSLVWNQETQYF	TGTGCCAGCAGCTTAGTTTGGAACCAAGAGACCCAGTACTTC
TRBJ1-1	TRBV6-1	.	.	CAIRTDLNTEAFF	TGTGCCATCAGGACAGATTTGAACACTGAAGCTTTCTTT
TRBJ1-2	TRBV4-2	.	.	CASSPYEGRGYGYTF	TGTGCCAGCAGCCCATATGAGGGGCGCGGCTATGGCTACACCTTC
TRBJ2-1	TRBV2	.	.	CASSEFGLANNEQFF	TGTGCCAGCAGTGAATTTGGGCTAGCTAACAATGAGCAGTTCTTC
TRBJ2-5	TRBV11-3	.	.	CASSLGSLQETQYF	TGTGCCAGCAGCTTAGGCAGTCTCCAAGAGACCCAGTACTTC
TRBJ2-3	TRBV6-2/TRBV6-3	few	.	CASSLRGDTQYF	TGTGCCAGCAGCCTGAGGGGAGATACGCAGTATTTT
TRBJ1-2	TRBV12-3/TRBV12-4	.	.	CASSFIGGLPGYGYTF	TGTGCCAGCAGTTTTATAGGCGGGCTTCCAGGCTATGGCTACACCTTC
TRBJ2-2	TRBV10-1	.	TRBD2	CASSEQRESANTGELFF	TGCGCCAGCAGTGAGCAGCGGGAGAGCGCGAACACCGGGGAGCTGTTTTTT
TRBJ2-1	TRBV11-3	.	TRBD2	CASSPGLYNEQFF	TGTGCCAGCAGCCCGGGACTATACAATGAGCAGTTCTTC